The entry that follows covers one T cell receptor (beta chain) sequence. Antigen unknown. TCRdb recomputed calls from the 5' RACE reads with MiXCR, one row per CDR3 protein. The sample lists more than 350,000 distinct CDR3 sequences, 11% seen once, with more than 15% in the top ten. The CDR3 contains 13 residues. The V and J ends lost 7 bases and 5 bases respectively, with 15 bases between them. Germline V gives CDR1 MNHEY, CDR2 SVGEGT. The sample originates from a study of T cells after yellow fever vaccination. Study results and limitations: After the booster, around 95% of CD4 and 88% of CD8 primary-response clones were re-detected. The secondary response was weaker, and its peak arrived faster, on day 5 versus 15.

Sequencing used PBMCs, obtained on the day of the first yellow fever vaccination. The V and J genes are TRBV6-2 or TRBV6-3 and TRBJ2-7; the D gene is possibly TRBD1 (6 bases). This TCR was sampled from a young man who received the YFV17D yellow fever vaccine. The CDR3 DNA is TGTGCCAGCACTAGGGAGCGGACAGACGAGCAGTACTTC. As protein: CASTRERTDEQYF.